This T cell receptor beta chain emerged from a study of blood T cell repertoires in COVID-19. About the study: COVID-19 samples collected from the United States, Italy and Spain covered acute and convalescent phases. Sample material is recorded as cDNA or gDNA derived from T cells, B-cell-depleted T cells, or PBMCs.

This CDR3 has 15 residues. Losses at the gene ends were 5 bases for V and 0 bases for J; bases not matched to a gene: 5. CDR1 and CDR2 from the germline V gene are WSHSY and SAAADI. Original processing methods: Researchers report that nucleated cell counts were estimated from reference gene primer amplification. Repertoires were generated with immunoSEQ multiplex PCR, while TCRdb's copy carries only in-frame clones and drops some. The D gene and trimming were derived from the DNA, and the V and J assignments and clone size from that table. This sample has about 160,000 clones, with approximately 95% found just once.

This chain uses TRBV10-2 with TRBJ2-7, with 9 bases fitting TRBD2. Material for sequencing was peripheral blood. The TCR originated in a woman in her forties or fifties with acute or convalescent COVID-19. The CDR3 bases are TGCGCCAGCAGTAAGACTAGCGGACCCTCCTACGAGCAGTACTTC. It yields the protein CASSKTSGPSYEQYF.